This T cell receptor (beta chain) was identified during a study of siplizumab effects on memory and regulatory T cells (dated by TCRdb to between 2019 and 2020). Regarding the complete study: The effect of the anti-CD2 antibody siplizumab on alloreactive T-cell subsets was examined in allogeneic mixed lymphocyte reactions constructed from human PBMCs.

Sorted unstimulated T cells, along with proliferating T cells recovered from mixed lymphocyte reactions, underwent TCRbeta CDR3 sequencing. Fresh whole blood from some ten HLA-typed healthy donors was used as the source from which PBMCs were isolated. To map where alloreactive clones came from, CD4+ non-regulatory T cells in the unstimulated state were FACS-sorted. On the study overall, not on this receptor specifically: Sequences below about 10^-5 frequency were poorly captured, so only a minor fraction of alloreactive clones could be mapped to unstimulated subsets. Whether proliferating Tregs from siplizumab cultures actually had suppressive function was not functionally confirmed. The cumulative frequency of alloreactive sequences that could be traced back to unstimulated CD4+ memory T cells was significantly reduced by siplizumab. About 80-96% of proliferating CD4+ or CD8+ clones could not be given a naive or memory phenotype. Among mappable alloreactive CD4+ clones, the Treg-derived fraction averaged approximately 69% with siplizumab versus roughly 30% in control reactions. Greater diversity appeared to be present in unstimulated naive T cells than in memory T cells, and a substantial contribution to the alloresponse seemed to be made by naive cells.

Worth noting for this clone: There is no known antigen for this receptor. Base-call qualities are not available, and no considerably larger clone is one nucleotide away.

The library was produced with the immunoSEQ multiplex PCR assay. Some 100,000 TCR templates per sample were assayed by the deep sequencing platform. Genomic DNA extracted from sorted T cells was used for TCRbeta CDR3 sequencing. For the original study's pipeline: The R programming language was used for clonal analysis of TCRbeta CDR3 data. Unstimulated samples were compared with post-reaction CFSE-low samples to define alloreactive CD4+ and CD8+ clones. Regulatory or non-regulatory origin was assigned to alloreactive CD4+ clones by matching of sequences to sorted unstimulated Treg and non-Treg repertoires. Imported from immuneACCESS, the table was reduced by TCRdb to in-frame sequences with V and J called. These copies leave out some clones; in studies compared against another copy, an unresolved V gene accounts for under half, and the cause of the remainder is not known. V, J and clone size derive from that table, while D and trimming were established from the DNA sequence. For this sample the table gives around 86,000 clones, of which 94% were detected only once. The ten largest account for less than 0.4% of the sample.

From a lookup of the germline V gene, CDR1 and CDR2 are MNHNS and SASEGT. Taken from cysteine to phenylalanine, the CDR3 has 14 residues. Just the 42-base CDR3 DNA is kept, in frame starting at base 1. V has 6 bases trimmed and J has 5 bases trimmed; junction bases matching no gene number 7. The chain is made from TRBV6-1 and TRBJ1-2; 9 central nucleotides agree with TRBD1. The sequenced material came from non-Treg CD4+ T cells sorted from blood. The sample's cell subset or site label is to be understood as: FACS-sorted unstimulated CD4+ non-regulatory T cells. The receptor comes from a human donor in good health. The sequenced DNA: TGTGCCAGCAGGAGACCGGGACAGGGATATGGCTACACCTTC. Its coded protein is CASRRPGQGYGYTF.